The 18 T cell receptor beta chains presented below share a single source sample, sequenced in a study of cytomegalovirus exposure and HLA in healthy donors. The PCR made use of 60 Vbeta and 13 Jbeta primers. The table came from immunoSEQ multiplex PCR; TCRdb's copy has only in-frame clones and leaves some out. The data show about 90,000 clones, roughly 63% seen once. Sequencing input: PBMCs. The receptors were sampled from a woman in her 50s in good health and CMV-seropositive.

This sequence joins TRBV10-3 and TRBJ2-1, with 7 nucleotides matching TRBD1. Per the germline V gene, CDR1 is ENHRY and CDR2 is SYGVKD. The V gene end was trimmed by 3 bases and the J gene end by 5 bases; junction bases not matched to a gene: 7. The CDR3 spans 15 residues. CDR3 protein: CAISDTGETHNEQFF. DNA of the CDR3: TGTGCCATCAGTGACACAGGGGAAACACACAATGAGCAGTTCTTC.

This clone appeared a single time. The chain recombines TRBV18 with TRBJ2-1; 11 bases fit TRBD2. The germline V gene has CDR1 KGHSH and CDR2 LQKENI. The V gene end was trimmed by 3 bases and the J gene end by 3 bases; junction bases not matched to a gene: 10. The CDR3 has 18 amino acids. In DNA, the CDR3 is TGTGCCAGCTCACCCTCCCCATCTAGCGGGGGGTTCTACAATGAGCAGTTCTTC. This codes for CASSPSPSSGGFYNEQFF.

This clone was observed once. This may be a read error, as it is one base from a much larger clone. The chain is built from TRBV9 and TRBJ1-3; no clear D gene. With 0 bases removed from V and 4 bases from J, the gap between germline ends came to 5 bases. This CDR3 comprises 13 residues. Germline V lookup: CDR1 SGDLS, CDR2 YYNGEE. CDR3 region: CASSVDQGNTIYF. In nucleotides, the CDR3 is TGTGCCAGCAGCGTAGATCAGGGAAACACCATATATTTT. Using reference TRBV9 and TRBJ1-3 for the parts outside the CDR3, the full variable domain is DSGVTQTPKHLITATGQRVTLRCSPRSGDLSVYWYQQSLDQGLQFLIQYYNGEERAKGNILERFSAQQFPDLHSELNLSSLELGDSALYFCASSVDQGNTIYFGEGSWLTVV.

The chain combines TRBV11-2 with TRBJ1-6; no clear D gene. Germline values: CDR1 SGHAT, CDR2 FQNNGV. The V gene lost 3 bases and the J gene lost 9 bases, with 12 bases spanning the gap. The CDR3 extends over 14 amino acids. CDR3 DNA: TGTGCCAGCAGCTTGTCCGGGGAGAGTTCACCCCTCCACTTT. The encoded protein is CASSLSGESSPLHF.

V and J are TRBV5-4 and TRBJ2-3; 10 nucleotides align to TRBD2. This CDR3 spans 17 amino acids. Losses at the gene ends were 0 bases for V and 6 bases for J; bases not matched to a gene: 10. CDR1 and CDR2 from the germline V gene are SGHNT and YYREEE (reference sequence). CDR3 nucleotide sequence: TGTGCCAGCAGCTTGGAGCTAGCGGGGGCGGGTGCGGATACGCAGTATTTT. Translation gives CASSLELAGAGADTQYF.

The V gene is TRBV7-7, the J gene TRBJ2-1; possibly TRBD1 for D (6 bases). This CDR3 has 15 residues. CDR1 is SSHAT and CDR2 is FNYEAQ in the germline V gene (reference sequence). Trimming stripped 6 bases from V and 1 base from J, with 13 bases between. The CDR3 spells CASSWGQGSYNEQFF. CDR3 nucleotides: TGTGCCAGCAGTTGGGGGCAGGGGTCCTACAATGAGCAGTTCTTC.

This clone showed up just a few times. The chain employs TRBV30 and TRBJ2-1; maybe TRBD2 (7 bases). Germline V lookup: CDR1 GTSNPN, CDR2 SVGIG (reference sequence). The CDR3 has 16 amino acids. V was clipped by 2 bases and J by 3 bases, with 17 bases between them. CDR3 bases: TGTGCCTGGAGTCTCGAAGGGGGGGCGGTCTACAATGAGCAGTTCTTC. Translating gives CAWSLEGGAVYNEQFF.

CDR3 region: CAWSVPAGSFYEQYF. The CDR3 DNA reads TGTGCCTGGAGTGTACCAGCGGGGAGTTTCTACGAGCAGTACTTC. J is TRBJ2-7 and V is TRBV30, with TRBD2 matching 7 bases. The CDR3 extends over 15 amino acids. Germline V gives CDR1 GTSNPN, CDR2 SVGIG (reference sequence). J was trimmed by 3 bases and V by 0 bases; bases with no gene match: 8.

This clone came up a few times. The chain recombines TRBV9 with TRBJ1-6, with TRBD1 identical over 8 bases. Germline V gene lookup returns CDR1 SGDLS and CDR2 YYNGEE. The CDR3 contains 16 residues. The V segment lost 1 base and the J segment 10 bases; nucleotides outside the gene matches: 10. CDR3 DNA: TGTGCCAGCAGCGTAACCGGACAGGGCCCTTCATCACCCCTCCACTTT. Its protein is CASSVTGQGPSSPLHF. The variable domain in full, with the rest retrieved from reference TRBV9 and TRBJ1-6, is DSGVTQTPKHLITATGQRVTLRCSPRSGDLSVYWYQQSLDQGLQFLIQYYNGEERAKGNILERFSAQQFPDLHSELNLSSLELGDSALYFCASSVTGQGPSSPLHFGNGTRLTVT.

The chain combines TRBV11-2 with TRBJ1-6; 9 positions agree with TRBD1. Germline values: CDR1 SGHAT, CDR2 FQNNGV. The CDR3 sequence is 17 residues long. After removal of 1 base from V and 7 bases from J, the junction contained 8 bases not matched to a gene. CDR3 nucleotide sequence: TGTGCCAGCAGCTTAGCCCCCTCCGACAGGGGGAATTCACCCCTCCACTTT. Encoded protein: CASSLAPSDRGNSPLHF.

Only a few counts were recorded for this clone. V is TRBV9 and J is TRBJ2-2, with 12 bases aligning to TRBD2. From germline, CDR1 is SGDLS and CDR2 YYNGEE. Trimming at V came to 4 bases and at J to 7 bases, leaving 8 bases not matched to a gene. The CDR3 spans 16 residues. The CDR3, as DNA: TGTGCCAGCAGCCAGTCTAGCGGGGGGGCCAACGGGGAGCTGTTTTTT. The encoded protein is CASSQSSGGANGELFF.

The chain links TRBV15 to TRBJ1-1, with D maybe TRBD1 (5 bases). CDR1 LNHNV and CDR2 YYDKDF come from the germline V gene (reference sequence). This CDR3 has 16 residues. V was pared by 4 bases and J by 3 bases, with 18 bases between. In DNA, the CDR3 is TGTGCCACCAGCACCCAGGGAAGAACGGGGGACACTGAAGCTTTCTTT. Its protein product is CATSTQGRTGDTEAFF. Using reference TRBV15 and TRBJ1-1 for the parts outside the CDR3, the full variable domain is DAMVIQNPRYQVTQFGKPVTLSCSQTLNHNVMYWYQQKSSQAPKLLFHYYDKDFNNEADTPDNFQSRRPNTSFCFLDIRSPGLGDTAMYLCATSTQGRTGDTEAFFGQGTRLTVV.

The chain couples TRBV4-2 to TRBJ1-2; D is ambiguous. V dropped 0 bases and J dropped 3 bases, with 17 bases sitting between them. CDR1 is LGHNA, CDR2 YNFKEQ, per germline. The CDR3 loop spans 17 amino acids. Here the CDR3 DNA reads TGTGCCAGCAGCCAAGAATTTTATCAAAACAGATACTATGGCTACACCTTC. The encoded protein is CASSQEFYQNRYYGYTF.

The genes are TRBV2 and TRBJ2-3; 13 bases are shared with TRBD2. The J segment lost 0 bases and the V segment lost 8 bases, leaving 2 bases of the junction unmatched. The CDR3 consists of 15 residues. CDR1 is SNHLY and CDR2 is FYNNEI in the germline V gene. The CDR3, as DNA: TGTGCCAGCGGGGGACTAGCGGGGAGCACAGATACGCAGTATTTT. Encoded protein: CASGGLAGSTDTQYF.

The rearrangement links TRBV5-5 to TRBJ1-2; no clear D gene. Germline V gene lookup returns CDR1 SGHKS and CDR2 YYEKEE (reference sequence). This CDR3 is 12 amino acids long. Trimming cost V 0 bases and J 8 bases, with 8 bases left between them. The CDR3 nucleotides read TGTGCCAGCAGCTTGGACGGTTACGGCTACACCTTC. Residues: CASSLDGYGYTF.

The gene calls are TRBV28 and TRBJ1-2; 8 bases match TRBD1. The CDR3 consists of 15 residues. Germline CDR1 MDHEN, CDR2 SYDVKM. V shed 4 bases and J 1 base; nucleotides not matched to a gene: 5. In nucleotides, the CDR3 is TGTGCCAGCAGTTCTACAGGGGGAAGTAACTATGGCTACACCTTC. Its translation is CASSSTGGSNYGYTF.

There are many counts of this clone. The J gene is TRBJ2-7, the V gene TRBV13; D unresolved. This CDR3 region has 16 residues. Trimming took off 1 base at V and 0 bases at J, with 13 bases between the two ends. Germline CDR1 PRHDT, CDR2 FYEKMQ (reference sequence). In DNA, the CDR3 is TGTGCCAGCAGCTTAGTGCATGCGGTAGCCTCCTACGAGCAGTACTTC. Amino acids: CASSLVHAVASYEQYF.

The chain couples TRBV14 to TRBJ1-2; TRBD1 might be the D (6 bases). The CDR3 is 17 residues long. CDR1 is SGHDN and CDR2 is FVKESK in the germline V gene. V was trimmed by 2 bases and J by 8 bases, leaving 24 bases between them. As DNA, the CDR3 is TGTGCCAGCAGCCAATATCCTGGGACAAGCAAGAGTACAGGCTACACCTTC. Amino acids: CASSQYPGTSKSTGYTF.